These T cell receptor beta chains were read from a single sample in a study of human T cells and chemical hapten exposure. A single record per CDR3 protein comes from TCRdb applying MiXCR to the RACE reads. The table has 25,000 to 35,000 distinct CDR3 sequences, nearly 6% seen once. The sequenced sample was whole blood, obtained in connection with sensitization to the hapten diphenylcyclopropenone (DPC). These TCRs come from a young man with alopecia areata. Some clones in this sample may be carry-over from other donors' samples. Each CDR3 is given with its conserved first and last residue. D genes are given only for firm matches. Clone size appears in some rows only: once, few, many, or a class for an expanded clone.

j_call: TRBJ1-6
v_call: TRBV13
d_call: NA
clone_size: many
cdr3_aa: CASSEGGRARNSPLHF
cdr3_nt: TGTGCCAGCAGCGAGGGTGGCCGGGCGAGGAATTCACCCCTCCACTTT

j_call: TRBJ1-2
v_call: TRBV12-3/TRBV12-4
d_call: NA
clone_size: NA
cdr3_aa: CASSSIRSRTSPNYGYTF
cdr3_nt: TGTGCCAGCAGTTCAATCCGATCCCGTACGTCACCTAACTATGGCTACACCTTC

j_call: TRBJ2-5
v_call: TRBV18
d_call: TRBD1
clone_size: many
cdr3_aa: CASSRTGGQTQYF
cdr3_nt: TGTGCCAGCTCACGGACAGGAGGCCAGACCCAGTACTTC

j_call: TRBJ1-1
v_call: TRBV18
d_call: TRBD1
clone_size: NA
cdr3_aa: CASSPPDREDTEAFF
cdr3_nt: TGTGCCAGCTCACCACCGGACAGGGAGGACACTGAAGCTTTCTTT

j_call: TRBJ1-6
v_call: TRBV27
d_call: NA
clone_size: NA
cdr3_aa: CASGRWNSPLHF
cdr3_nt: TGTGCCAGCGGCAGGTGGAATTCACCCCTCCACTTT

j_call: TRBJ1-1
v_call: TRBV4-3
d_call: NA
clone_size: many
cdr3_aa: CASSQASLVGNTEAFF
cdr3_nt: TGCGCCAGCAGCCAAGCGTCTCTCGTCGGGAACACTGAAGCTTTCTTT

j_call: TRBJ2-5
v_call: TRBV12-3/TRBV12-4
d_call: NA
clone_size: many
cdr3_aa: CASSLGGPNWETQYF
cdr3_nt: TGTGCCAGCAGTTTAGGCGGGCCCAACTGGGAGACCCAGTACTTC

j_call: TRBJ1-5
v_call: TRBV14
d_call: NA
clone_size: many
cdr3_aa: CASSPSVDQPQHF
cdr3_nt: TGTGCCAGCAGCCCGTCCGTCGATCAGCCCCAGCATTTT

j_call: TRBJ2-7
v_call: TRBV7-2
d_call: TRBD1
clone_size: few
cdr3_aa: CASSLGDSPYEQYF
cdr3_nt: TGTGCCAGCAGCTTAGGGGACAGCCCCTACGAGCAGTACTTC

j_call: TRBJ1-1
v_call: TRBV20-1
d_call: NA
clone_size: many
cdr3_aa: CSASEETEAFF
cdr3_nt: TGCAGTGCTAGTGAGGAGACTGAAGCTTTCTTT

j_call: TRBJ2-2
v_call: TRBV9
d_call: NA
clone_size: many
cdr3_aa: CASLDVLTGELFF
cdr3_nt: TGTGCCAGCCTGGACGTGTTGACCGGGGAGCTGTTTTTT

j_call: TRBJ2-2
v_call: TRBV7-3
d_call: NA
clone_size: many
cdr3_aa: CASSPGLTNTGELFF
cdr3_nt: TGTGCCAGCAGCCCCGGACTAACGAACACCGGGGAGCTGTTTTTT

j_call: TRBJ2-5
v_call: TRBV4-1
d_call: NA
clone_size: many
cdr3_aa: CASSPAGTTGAETQYF
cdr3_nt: TGCGCCAGCAGCCCGGCGGGGACAACAGGGGCGGAGACCCAGTACTTC

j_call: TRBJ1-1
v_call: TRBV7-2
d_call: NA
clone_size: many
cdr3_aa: CASSSFTGTSEAFF
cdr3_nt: TGTGCCAGCAGCTCTTTTACAGGGACCTCTGAAGCTTTCTTT

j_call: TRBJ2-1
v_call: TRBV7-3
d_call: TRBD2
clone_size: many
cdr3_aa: CASSSRGEAEQFF
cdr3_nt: TGTGCCAGCAGTTCTCGGGGGGAGGCTGAGCAGTTCTTC

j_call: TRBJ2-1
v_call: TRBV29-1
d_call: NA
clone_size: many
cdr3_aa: CSVEDPTGGPPGEQFF
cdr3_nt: TGCAGCGTTGAAGATCCCACGGGGGGCCCCCCAGGGGAGCAGTTCTTC

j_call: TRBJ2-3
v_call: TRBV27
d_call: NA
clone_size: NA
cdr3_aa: CASSRTPGADTQYF
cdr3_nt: TGTGCCAGCAGTCGGACACCCGGGGCAGATACGCAGTATTTT

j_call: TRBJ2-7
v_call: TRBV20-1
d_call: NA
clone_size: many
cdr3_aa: CSARLGWEQYF
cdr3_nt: TGCAGTGCTCGTCTCGGATGGGAGCAGTACTTC

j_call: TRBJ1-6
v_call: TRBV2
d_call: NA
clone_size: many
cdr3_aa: CASSESAANSPLHF
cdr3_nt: TGTGCCAGCAGTGAATCGGCCGCGAATTCACCCCTCCACTTT

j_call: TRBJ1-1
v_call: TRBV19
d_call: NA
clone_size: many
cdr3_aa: CASKGGGTEAFF
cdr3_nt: TGTGCCAGTAAAGGGGGAGGCACTGAAGCTTTCTTT

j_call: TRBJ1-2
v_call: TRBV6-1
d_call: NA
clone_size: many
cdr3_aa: CASSELTQVAGGYTF
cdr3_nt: TGTGCCAGCAGTGAACTTACGCAAGTTGCTGGTGGCTACACCTTC

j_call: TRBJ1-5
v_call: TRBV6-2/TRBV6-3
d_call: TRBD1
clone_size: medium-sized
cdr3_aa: CASSSSDGDSQYSNQPQHF
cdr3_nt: TGTGCCAGCAGCTCCTCGGACGGGGACAGCCAGTATAGCAATCAGCCCCAGCATTTT

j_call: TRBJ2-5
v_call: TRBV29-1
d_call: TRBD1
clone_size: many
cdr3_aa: CSVARVDFPDRLLF
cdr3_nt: TGCAGCGTTGCGAGGGTTGATTTCCCGGACAGGCTTCTTTTC